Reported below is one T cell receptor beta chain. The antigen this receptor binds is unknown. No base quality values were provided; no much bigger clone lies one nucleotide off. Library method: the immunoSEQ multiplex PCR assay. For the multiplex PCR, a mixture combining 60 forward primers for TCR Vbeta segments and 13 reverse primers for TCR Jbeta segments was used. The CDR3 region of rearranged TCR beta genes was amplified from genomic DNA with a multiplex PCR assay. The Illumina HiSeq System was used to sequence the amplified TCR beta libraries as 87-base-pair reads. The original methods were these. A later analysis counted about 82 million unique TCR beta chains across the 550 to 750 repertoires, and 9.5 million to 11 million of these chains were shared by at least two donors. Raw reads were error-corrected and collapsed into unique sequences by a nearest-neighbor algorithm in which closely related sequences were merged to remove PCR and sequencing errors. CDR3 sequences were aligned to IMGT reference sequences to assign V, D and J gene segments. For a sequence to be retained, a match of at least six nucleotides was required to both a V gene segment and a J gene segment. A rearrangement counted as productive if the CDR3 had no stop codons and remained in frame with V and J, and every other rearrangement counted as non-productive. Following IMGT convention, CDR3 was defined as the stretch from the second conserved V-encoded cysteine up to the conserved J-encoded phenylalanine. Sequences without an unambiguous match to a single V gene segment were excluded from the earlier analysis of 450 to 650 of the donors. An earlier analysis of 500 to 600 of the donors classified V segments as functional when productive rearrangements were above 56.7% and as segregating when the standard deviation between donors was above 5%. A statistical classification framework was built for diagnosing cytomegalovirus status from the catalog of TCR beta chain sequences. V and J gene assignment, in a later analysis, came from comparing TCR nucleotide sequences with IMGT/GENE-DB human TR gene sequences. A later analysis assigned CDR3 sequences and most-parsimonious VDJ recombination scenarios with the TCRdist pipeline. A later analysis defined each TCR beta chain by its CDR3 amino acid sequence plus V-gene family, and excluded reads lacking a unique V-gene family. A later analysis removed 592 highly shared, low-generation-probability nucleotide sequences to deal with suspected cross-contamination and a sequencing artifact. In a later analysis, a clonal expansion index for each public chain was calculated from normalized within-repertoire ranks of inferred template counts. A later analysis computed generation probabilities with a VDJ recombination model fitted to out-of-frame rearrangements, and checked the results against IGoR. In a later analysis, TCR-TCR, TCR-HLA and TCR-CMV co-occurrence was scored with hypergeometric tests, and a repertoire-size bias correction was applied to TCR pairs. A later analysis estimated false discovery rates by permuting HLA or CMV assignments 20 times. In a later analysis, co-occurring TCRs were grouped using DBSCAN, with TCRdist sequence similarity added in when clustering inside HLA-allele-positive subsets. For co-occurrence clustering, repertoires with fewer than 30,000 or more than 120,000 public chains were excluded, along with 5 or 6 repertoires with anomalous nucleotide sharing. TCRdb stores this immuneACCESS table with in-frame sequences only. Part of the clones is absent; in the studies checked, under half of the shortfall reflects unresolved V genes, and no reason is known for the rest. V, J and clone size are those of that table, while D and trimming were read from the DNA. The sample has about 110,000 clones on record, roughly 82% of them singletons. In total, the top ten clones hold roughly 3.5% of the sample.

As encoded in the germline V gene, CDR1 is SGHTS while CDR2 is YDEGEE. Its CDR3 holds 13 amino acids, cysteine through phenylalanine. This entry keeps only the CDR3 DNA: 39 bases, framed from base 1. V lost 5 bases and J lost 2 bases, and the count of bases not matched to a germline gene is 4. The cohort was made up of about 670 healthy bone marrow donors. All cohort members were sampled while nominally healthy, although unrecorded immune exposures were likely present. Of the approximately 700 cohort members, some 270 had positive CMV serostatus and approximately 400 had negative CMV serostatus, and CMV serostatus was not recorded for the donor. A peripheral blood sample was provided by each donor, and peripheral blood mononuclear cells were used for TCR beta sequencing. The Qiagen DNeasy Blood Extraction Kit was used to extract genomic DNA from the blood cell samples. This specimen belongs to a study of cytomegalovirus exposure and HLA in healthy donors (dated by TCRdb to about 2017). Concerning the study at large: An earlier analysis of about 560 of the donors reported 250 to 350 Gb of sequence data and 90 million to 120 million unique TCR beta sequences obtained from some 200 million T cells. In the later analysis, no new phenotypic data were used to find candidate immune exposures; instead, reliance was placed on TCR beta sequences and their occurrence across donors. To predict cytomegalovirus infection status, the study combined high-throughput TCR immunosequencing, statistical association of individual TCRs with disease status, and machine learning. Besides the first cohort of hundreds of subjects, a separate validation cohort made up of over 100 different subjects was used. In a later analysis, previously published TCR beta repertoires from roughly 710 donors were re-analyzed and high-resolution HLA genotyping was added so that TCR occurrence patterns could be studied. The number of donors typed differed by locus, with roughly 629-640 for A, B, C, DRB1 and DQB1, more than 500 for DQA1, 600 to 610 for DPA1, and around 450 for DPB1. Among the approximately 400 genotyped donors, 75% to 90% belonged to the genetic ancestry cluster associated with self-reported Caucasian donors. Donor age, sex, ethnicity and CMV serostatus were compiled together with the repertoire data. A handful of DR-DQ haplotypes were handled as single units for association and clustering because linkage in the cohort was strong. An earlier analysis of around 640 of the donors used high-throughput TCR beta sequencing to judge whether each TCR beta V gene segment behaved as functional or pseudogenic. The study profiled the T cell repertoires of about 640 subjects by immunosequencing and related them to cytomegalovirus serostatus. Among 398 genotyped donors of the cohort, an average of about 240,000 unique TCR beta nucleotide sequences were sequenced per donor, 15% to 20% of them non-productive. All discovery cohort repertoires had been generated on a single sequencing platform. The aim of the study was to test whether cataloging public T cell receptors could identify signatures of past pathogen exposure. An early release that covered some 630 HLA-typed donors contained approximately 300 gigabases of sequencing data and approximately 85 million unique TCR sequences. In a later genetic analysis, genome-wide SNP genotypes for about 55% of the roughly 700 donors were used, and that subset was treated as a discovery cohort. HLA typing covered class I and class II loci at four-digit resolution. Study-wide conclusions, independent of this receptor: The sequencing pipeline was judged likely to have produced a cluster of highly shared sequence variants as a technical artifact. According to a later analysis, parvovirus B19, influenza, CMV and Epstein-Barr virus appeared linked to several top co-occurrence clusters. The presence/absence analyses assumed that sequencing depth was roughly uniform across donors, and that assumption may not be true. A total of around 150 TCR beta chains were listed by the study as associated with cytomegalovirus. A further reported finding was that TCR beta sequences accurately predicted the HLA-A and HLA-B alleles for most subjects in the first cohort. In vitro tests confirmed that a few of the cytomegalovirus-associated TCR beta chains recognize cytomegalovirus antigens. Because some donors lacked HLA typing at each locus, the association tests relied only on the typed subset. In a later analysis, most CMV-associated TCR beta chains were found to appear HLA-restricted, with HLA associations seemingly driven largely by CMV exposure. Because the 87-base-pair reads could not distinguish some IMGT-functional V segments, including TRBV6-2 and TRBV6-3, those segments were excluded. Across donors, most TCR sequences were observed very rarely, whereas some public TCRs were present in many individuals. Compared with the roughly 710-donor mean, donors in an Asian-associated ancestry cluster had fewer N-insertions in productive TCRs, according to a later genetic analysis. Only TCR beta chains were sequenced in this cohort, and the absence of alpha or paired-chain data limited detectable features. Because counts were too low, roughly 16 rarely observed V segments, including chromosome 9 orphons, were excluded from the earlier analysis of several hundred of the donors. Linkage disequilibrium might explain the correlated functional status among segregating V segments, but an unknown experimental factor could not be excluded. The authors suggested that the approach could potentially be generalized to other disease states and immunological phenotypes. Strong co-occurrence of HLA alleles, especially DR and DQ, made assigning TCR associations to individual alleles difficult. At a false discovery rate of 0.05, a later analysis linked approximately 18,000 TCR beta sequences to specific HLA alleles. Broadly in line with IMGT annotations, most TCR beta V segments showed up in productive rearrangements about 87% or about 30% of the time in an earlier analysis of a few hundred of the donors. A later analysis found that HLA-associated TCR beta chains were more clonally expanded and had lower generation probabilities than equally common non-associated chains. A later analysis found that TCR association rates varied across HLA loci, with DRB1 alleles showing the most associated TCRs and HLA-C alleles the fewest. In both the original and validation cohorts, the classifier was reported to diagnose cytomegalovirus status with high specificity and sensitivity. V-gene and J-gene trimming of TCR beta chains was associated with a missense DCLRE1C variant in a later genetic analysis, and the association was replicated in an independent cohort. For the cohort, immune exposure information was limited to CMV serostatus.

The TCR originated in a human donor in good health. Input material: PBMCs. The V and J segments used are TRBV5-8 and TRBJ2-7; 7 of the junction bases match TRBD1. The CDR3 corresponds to CASSIGQAYEQYF. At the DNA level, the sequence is TGTGCCAGCAGTATCGGACAGGCCTACGAGCAGTACTTC. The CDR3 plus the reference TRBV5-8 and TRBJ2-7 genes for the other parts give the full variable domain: EAGVTQSPTHLIKTRGQQATLRCSPISGHTSVYWYQQALGLGLQFLLWYDEGEERNRGNFPPRFSGRQFPNYSSELNVNALELEDSALYLCASSIGQAYEQYFGPGTRLTVT.